A selection of T cell receptor beta chains follows, all from one sample in a study of T-cell memory formation after mild COVID-19. One entry per CDR3 protein, called by TCRdb with MiXCR from the 5' RACE reads. This sample has fewer than 600,000 distinct CDR3 sequences, with about 20% found just once. The sample taken for sequencing was PBMCs or a T cell subset sorted from them (not recorded which). These receptors were obtained from an adult woman who had mild COVID-19 (a few samples of this study predate the infection). Cell type and time point are not known. The CDR3 runs from the conserved cysteine through the conserved F or W. Each record gives: clone size, J gene, D gene, V gene, CDR3 protein, CDR3 DNA. D genes are given only for firm matches. Only part of the rows carry a size: once, few, many, or a class if the clone is expanded.

few,TRBJ2-3,TRBD2,TRBV7-8,CASSSKSGAGPDTQYF,TGTGCCAGCAGCTCCAAGAGCGGGGCTGGGCCAGATACGCAGTATTTT
few,TRBJ2-6,TRBD1,TRBV6-5,CASSLTGTGGTGANVLTF,TGTGCCAGCAGTCTTACCGGGACAGGGGGCACTGGGGCCAACGTCCTGACTTTC
few,TRBJ2-7,NA,TRBV30,CAWRDLPYEQYF,TGTGCCTGGAGGGACTTGCCCTACGAGCAGTACTTC
NA,TRBJ1-6,TRBD1,TRBV5-1,CASSLGTDNSPLHF,TGTGCCAGCAGTTTAGGGACAGACAATTCACCCCTCCACTTT
NA,TRBJ1-2,TRBD1,TRBV19,CASRGSGGRNYGYTF,TGTGCCAGTAGAGGTTCAGGGGGCAGGAACTATGGCTACACCTTC
few,TRBJ1-6,NA,TRBV27,CASSILGPNNSPLHF,NA
NA,TRBJ1-2,NA,TRBV7-9,CASSLPPGTNYGYTF,TGTGCCAGCAGCCTCCCTCCAGGGACGAACTATGGCTACACCTTC
NA,TRBJ1-2,NA,TRBV12-3/TRBV12-4,CASSSYGGSVYGYTF,TGTGCCAGCAGTTCTTACGGGGGGTCCGTCTATGGCTACACCTTC
NA,TRBJ2-3,NA,TRBV7-9,CASTSGASSGDTQYF,TGTGCCAGTACCTCCGGGGCTAGCAGTGGAGATACGCAGTATTTT
few,TRBJ2-7,NA,TRBV2,CASSETPGSSYEQYF,TGTGCCAGCAGTGAAACCCCGGGATCCTCCTACGAGCAGTACTTC
many,TRBJ2-7,TRBD2,TRBV12-3/TRBV12-4,CASSSSGRAGNEQYF,TGTGCCAGCAGTTCCAGCGGGAGGGCCGGAAACGAGCAGTACTTC
few,TRBJ2-7,NA,TRBV25-1,CASRQGFREQYF,TGTGCCAGCAGACAGGGATTCCGCGAGCAGTACTTC
NA,TRBJ2-1,NA,TRBV7-9,CASTPVRDEQFF,TGTGCCAGCACCCCAGTGAGGGATGAGCAGTTCTTC
NA,TRBJ2-7,NA,TRBV10-3,CAIRQDSSYEQYF,TGTGCCATTCGACAGGACAGCTCCTACGAGCAGTACTTC
few,TRBJ2-5,NA,TRBV7-9,CASSFRTQGGETQYF,TGTGCCAGCAGCTTCCGGACGCAGGGGGGGGAGACCCAGTACTTC
few,TRBJ2-5,NA,TRBV29-1,CSVRPQSQETQYF,TGCAGCGTGCGACCCCAATCCCAAGAGACCCAGTACTTC
NA,TRBJ1-1,TRBD1,TRBV6-5,CASRVRDRGDTEAFF,TGTGCCAGCAGAGTGCGGGACAGGGGGGACACTGAAGCTTTCTTT
NA,TRBJ2-1,NA,TRBV20-1,CSAREHLGFYNEQFF,TGCAGTGCCAGGGAGCATCTTGGGTTCTACAATGAGCAGTTCTTC
many,TRBJ2-3,TRBD2,TRBV5-6,CASSSLGLDDGDTQYF,TGTGCCAGCAGCTCCTTGGGACTAGATGATGGGGATACGCAGTATTTT
many,TRBJ1-1,NA,TRBV15,CATSRDSFPARNTEAFF,TGTGCCACCAGCAGAGATAGCTTCCCGGCGAGGAACACTGAAGCTTTCTTT
few,TRBJ1-1,NA,TRBV25-1,CATSLTGKITEAFF,TGTGCCACCTCCCTTACAGGGAAAATCACTGAAGCTTTCTTT
NA,TRBJ2-1,TRBD2,TRBV7-2,CASSLALGLAGGPYNEQFF,TGTGCCAGCAGCTTAGCCCTGGGACTAGCGGGAGGGCCCTACAATGAGCAGTTCTTC
NA,TRBJ1-5,NA,TRBV6-5,CASSSGGGGMYF,TGTGCCAGCAGTTCAGGCGGGGGCGGAATGTATTTT
NA,TRBJ2-1,TRBD2,TRBV9,CASSVAPAGGRDEQFF,TGTGCCAGCAGCGTAGCTCCCGCGGGGGGGCGCGATGAGCAGTTCTTC
NA,TRBJ1-1,NA,TRBV29-1,CSVERDYEAFF,TGCAGCGTTGAGCGGGATTACGAAGCTTTCTTT
few,TRBJ2-1,NA,TRBV9,CASSVGTGNYNEQFF,TGTGCCAGCAGCGTTGGAACAGGCAACTACAATGAGCAGTTCTTC
few,TRBJ2-7,NA,TRBV12-3/TRBV12-4,CASSSRVPSYEQYF,TGTGCCAGCAGTTCGCGGGTGCCCTCCTACGAGCAGTACTTC
NA,TRBJ1-1,TRBD1,TRBV12-3/TRBV12-4,CASSQRRSGGREAFF,TGTGCCAGCAGCCAAAGGAGATCAGGGGGCCGGGAAGCTTTCTTT
many,TRBJ2-1,TRBD2,TRBV20-1,CSAPRLAGLSYNEQFF,TGCAGTGCCCCTAGACTAGCGGGACTTTCCTACAATGAGCAGTTCTTC
NA,TRBJ2-7,NA,TRBV30,CAWARGVRNEQYF,TGTGCCTGGGCTAGGGGGGTTAGGAACGAGCAGTACTTC
few,TRBJ2-1,NA,TRBV27,CASTGQPYNEQFF,TGTGCCAGTACCGGACAGCCCTACAATGAGCAGTTCTTC
few,TRBJ1-1,NA,TRBV12-3/TRBV12-4,CASSSREDNTEAFF,TGTGCCAGCAGTTCTAGGGAGGACAACACTGAAGCTTTCTTT
few,TRBJ1-1,TRBD1,TRBV7-2,CASSLEAGGFNTEAFF,TGTGCCAGCAGCTTAGAGGCAGGGGGGTTTAACACTGAAGCTTTCTTT
few,TRBJ2-5,NA,TRBV7-3,CASSPSHQETQYF,TGTGCCAGCAGCCCTAGCCACCAAGAGACCCAGTACTTC
NA,TRBJ1-2,NA,TRBV7-9,CASSLESLGTVRLSF,TGTGCCAGCAGCTTAGAGAGCCTCGGGACCGTCCGTCTCAGCTTC
NA,TRBJ2-7,TRBD2,TRBV20-1,CSATRGAGGEQYF,TGCAGTGCCACTCGGGGGGCGGGAGGCGAGCAGTACTTC
NA,TRBJ2-1,NA,TRBV2,CASRILNEQFF,TGTGCCAGCAGGATCCTAAATGAGCAGTTCTTC
few,TRBJ2-7,TRBD2,TRBV30,CAWRPARDYAYEQYF,TGTGCCTGGAGGCCTGCCCGGGACTACGCCTACGAGCAGTACTTC
many,TRBJ2-7,TRBD2,TRBV12-3/TRBV12-4,CASSLALTSGYTYEQYF,TGTGCCAGCAGTTTAGCACTGACTAGCGGGTATACCTACGAGCAGTACTTC